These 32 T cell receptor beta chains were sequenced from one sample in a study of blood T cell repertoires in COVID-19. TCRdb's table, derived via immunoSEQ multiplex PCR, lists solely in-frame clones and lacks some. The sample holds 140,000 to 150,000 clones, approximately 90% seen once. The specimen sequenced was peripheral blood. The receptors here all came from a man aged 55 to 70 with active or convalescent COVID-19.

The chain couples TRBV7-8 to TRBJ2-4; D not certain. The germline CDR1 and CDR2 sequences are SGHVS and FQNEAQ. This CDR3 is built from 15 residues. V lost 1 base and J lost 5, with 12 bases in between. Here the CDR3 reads CASSLGPQTQNIQYF. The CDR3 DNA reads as TGTGCCAGCAGCTTAGGACCGCAGACACAAAACATTCAGTACTTC.

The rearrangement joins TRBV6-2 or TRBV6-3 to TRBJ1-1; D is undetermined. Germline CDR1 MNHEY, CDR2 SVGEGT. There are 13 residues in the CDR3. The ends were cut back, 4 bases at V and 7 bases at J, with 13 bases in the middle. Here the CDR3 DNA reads TGTGCCAGCAGTTTCTGGACGGGAGGTGAAGCTTTCTTT. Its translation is CASSFWTGGEAFF.

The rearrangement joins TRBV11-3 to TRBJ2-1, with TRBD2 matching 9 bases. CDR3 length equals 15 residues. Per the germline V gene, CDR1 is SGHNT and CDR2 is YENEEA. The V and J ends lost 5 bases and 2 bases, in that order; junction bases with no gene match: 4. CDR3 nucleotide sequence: TGTGCCAGCAGCAAGACTAGCGGTACCTACAATGAGCAGTTCTTC. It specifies CASSKTSGTYNEQFF.

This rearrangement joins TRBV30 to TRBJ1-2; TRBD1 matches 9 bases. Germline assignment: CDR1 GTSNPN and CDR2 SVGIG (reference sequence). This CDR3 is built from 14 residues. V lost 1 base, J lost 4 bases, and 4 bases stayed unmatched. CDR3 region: CAWSGTTGGYGYTF. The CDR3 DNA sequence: TGTGCCTGGAGTGGGACGACAGGGGGCTATGGCTACACCTTC.

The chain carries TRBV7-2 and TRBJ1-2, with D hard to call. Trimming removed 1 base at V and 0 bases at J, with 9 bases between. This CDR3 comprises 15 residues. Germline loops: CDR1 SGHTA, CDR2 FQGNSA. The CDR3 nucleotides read TGTGCCAGCAGCTTAGGGGGAGCCTCTAACTATGGCTACACCTTC. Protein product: CASSLGGASNYGYTF.

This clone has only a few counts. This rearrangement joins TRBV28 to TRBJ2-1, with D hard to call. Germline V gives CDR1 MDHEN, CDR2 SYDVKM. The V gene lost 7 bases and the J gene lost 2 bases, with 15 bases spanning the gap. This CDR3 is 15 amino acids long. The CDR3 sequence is CASTLTSEPYNEQFF. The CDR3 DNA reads TGTGCCAGCACCCTAACGAGCGAACCCTACAATGAGCAGTTCTTC. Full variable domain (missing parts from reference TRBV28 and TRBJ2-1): DVKVTQSSRYLVKRTGEKVFLECVQDMDHENMFWYRQDPGLGLRLIYFSYDVKMKEKGDIPEGYSVSREKKERFSLILESASTNQTSMYLCASTLTSEPYNEQFFGPGTRLTVL.

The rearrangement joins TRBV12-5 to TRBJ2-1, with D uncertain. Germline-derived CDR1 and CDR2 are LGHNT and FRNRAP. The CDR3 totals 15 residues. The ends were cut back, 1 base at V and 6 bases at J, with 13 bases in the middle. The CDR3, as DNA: TGTGCTAGTGGTTTGGCCGCGATCACCCGCAATGAGCAGTTCTTC. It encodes CASGLAAITRNEQFF.

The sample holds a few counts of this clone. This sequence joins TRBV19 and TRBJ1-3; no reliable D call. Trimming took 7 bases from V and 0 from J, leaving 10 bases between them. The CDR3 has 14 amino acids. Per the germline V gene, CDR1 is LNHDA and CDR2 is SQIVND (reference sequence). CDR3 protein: CASTAKSSGNTIYF. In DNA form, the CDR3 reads TGTGCCAGTACCGCCAAGAGCTCTGGAAACACCATATATTTT.

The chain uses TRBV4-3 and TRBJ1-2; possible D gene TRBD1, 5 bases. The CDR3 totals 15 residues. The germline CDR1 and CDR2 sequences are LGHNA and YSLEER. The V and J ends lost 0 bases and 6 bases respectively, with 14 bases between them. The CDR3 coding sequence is TGCGCCAGCAGCCAAGATAGTACGCCGACAGATGGCTACACCTTC. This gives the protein CASSQDSTPTDGYTF.

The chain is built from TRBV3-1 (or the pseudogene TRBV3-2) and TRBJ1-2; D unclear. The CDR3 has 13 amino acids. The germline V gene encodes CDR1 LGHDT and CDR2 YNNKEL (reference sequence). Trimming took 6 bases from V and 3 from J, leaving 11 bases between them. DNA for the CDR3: TGTGCCAGCAGTCCGACACCCTACTATGGCTACACCTTC. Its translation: CASSPTPYYGYTF.

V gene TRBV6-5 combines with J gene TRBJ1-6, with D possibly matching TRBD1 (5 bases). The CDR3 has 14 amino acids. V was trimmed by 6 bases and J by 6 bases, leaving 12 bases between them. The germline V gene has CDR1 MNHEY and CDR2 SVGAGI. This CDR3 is CASSRGVPNSPLHF. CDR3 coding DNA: TGTGCCAGCAGCCGGGGGGTCCCTAATTCACCCCTCCACTTT.

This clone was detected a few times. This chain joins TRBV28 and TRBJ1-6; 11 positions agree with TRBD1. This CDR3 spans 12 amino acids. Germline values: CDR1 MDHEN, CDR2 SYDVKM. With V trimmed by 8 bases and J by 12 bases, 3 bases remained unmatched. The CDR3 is CASDGTGGPLHF. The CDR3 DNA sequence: TGTGCCAGCGACGGGACAGGGGGACCCCTCCACTTT.

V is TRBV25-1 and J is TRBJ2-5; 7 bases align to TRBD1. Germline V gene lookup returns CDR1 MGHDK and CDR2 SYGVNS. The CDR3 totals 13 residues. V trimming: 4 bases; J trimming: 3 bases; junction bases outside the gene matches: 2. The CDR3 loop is CASSAQGKETQYF. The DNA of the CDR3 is TGTGCCAGCAGTGCACAGGGGAAAGAGACCCAGTACTTC.

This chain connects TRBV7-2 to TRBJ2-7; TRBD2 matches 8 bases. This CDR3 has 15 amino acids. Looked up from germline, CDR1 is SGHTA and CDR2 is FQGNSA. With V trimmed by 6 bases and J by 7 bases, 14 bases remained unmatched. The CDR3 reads CASRFIPGLVWEQYF. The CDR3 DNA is TGTGCCAGCAGGTTTATCCCGGGACTAGTGTGGGAGCAGTACTTC.

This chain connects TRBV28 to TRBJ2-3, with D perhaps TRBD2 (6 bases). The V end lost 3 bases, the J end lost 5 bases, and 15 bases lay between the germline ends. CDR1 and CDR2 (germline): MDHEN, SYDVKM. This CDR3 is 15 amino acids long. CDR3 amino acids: CASSFTGVRQDTQYF. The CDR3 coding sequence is TGTGCCAGCAGTTTTACGGGGGTCCGTCAAGATACGCAGTATTTT. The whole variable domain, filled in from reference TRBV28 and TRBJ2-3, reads DVKVTQSSRYLVKRTGEKVFLECVQDMDHENMFWYRQDPGLGLRLIYFSYDVKMKEKGDIPEGYSVSREKKERFSLILESASTNQTSMYLCASSFTGVRQDTQYFGPGTRLTVL.

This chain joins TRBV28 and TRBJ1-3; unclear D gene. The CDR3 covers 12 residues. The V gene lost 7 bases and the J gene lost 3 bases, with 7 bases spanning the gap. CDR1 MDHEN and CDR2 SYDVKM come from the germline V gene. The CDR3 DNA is TGTGCCAGCATAGCCTTTGGAAACACCATATATTTT. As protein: CASIAFGNTIYF.

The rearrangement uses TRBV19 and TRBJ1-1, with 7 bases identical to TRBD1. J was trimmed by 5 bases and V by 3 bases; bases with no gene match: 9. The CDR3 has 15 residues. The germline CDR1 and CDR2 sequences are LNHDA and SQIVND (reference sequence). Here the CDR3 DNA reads TGTGCCAGTAGTATTCACAGGGGTGAGAGTACTGAAGCTTTCTTT. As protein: CASSIHRGESTEAFF.

The CDR3 nucleotides read TGTGCCAGCAGCCAGGGACAGAACTACAATGAGCAGTTCTTC. This gives the protein CASSQGQNYNEQFF. This chain joins TRBV14 and TRBJ2-1; TRBD1 agrees at 7 bases. The CDR3 consists of 14 residues. In germline, CDR1 is SGHDN, CDR2 FVKESK. V shed 3 bases, J shed 3 bases, and the junction held 2 bases outside the gene matches.

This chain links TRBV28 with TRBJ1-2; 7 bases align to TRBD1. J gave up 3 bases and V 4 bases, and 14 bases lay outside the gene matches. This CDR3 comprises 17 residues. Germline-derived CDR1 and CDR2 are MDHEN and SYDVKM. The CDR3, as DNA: TGTGCCAGCAGTTCAACAGGGGACTCACTTACTCACTATGGCTACACCTTC. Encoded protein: CASSSTGDSLTHYGYTF.

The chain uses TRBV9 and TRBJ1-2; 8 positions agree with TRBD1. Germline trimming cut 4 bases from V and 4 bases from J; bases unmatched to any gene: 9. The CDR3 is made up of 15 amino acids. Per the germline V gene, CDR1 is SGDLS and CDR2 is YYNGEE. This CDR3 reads CASSSSRGLGYGYTF. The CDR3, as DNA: TGTGCCAGCAGCTCAAGCAGGGGGCTAGGCTATGGCTACACCTTC.

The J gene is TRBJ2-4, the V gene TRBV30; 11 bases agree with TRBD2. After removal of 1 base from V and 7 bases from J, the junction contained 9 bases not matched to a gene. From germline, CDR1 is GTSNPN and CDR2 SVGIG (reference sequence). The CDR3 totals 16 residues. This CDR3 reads CAWSGSSGGQVNIQYF. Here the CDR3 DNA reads TGTGCCTGGAGTGGGTCTAGCGGGGGGCAGGTGAACATTCAGTACTTC.

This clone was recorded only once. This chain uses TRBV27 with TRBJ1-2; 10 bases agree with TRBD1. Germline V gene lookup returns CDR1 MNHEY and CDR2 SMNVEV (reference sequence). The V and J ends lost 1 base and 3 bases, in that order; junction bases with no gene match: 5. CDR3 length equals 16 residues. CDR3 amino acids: CASSLLTGQGDYGYTF. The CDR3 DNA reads TGTGCCAGCAGTTTATTGACTGGACAGGGGGACTATGGCTACACCTTC.

The CDR3 is CATSAEGLAGVREQFF. The DNA of the CDR3 is TGTGCCACCAGTGCCGAGGGACTAGCGGGAGTTCGGGAGCAGTTCTTC. This chain connects TRBV24-1 to TRBJ2-1; TRBD2 matches 14 bases. J gave up 10 bases and V 5 bases, and 9 bases lay outside the gene matches. Looked up from germline, CDR1 is KGHDR and CDR2 is SFDVKD. The CDR3 loop spans 16 amino acids.

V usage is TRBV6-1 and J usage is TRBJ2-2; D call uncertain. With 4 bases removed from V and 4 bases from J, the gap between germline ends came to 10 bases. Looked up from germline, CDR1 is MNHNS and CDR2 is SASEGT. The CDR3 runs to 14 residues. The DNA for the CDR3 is TGTGCCAGCAGTGCCCTATCATTCACCGGGGAGCTGTTTTTT. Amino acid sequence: CASSALSFTGELFF.

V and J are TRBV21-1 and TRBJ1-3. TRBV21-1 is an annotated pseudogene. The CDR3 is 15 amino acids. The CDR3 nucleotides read TGTGCCATCAACATTGGGGGGAATGGAGGAAACACCATATATTTT. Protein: CAINIGGNGGNTIYF.

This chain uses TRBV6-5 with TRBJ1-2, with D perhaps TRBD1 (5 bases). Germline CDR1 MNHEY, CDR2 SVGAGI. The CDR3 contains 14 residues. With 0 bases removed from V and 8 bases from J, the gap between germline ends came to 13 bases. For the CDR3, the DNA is TGTGCCAGCAGTTACTCAAGACAGCCTATGGGCTACACCTTC. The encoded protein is CASSYSRQPMGYTF.

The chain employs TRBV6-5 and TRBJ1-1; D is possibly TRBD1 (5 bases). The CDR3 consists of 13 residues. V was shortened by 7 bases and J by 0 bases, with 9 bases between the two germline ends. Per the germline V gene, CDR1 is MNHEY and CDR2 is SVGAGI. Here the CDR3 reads CASKRGLNTEAFF. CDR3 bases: TGTGCCAGCAAAAGGGGATTGAACACTGAAGCTTTCTTT.

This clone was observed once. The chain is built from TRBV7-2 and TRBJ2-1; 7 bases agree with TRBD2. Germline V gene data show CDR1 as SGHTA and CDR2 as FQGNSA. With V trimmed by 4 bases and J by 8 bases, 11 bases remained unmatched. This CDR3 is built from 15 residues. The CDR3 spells CASSSTSTPGDEQFF. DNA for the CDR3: TGTGCCAGCAGCTCGACTAGCACCCCCGGGGATGAGCAGTTCTTC.

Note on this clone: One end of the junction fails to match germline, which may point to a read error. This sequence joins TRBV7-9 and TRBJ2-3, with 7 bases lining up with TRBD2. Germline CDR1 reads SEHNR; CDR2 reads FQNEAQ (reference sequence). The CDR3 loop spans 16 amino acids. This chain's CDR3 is CASRLEGGSLSDTQYF. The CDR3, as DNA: TGTGCCAGCAGGTTAGAAGGCGGGAGCCTCTCAGATACGCAGTATTTT.

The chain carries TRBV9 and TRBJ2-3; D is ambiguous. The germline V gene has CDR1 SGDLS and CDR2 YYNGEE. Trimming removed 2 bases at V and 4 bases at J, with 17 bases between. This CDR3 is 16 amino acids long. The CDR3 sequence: CASSVSPLRRPDTQYF. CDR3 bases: TGTGCCAGCAGCGTCTCCCCCCTGAGGCGGCCAGATACGCAGTATTTT. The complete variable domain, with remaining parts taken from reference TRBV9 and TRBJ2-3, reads DSGVTQTPKHLITATGQRVTLRCSPRSGDLSVYWYQQSLDQGLQFLIQYYNGEERAKGNILERFSAQQFPDLHSELNLSSLELGDSALYFCASSVSPLRRPDTQYFGPGTRLTVL.

The CDR3 coding sequence is TGTGCCAGCTCACCCAACGACAGGGTTGGTAATGAAAAACTGTTTTTT. It specifies CASSPNDRVGNEKLFF. This chain joins TRBV18 and TRBJ1-4; TRBD1 aligns across 7 bases. The CDR3 is 16 residues long. The germline V gene has CDR1 KGHSH and CDR2 LQKENI. V lost 3 bases, J lost 4 bases, and 8 bases stayed unmatched.

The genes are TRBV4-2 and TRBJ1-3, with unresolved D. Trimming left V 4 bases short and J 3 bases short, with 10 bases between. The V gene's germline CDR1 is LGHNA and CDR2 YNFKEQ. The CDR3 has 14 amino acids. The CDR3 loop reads CASSPVPIGNTIYF. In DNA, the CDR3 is TGTGCCAGCAGCCCGGTCCCTATTGGAAACACCATATATTTT.